The clone carrying this T cell receptor beta chain was found many times. As yet, its antigen is unknown. The data originate from a study of T cells in Graves' hyperthyroidism and ophthalmopathy. General study results and limits: Most clonotypes that expanded in the thyroid above 0.001 also showed up in blood.

The diagnostic basis comprised clinical symptoms, serum thyroxine and TRAb, thyroid ultrasound and orbital computed tomography. The PBMCs had their origin in around 10 ml of fresh peripheral blood. CDR3 length equals 15 residues. The germline V gene has CDR1 MDHEN and CDR2 SYDVKM. V gave up 5 bases and J gave up 6 bases, with 14 bases separating them. Amplification of TCR beta CDR3 regions used RNA as the template. HTBI primers were employed in a first-round RT-PCR of the TCR CDR3. TCRdb redid the calling of the multiplex PCR reads with MiXCR, one entry per CDR3 protein. The table has around 420,000 distinct CDR3 sequences, more than 15% seen once.

The receptor was isolated from a woman between 18 and 29 years old with Graves' hyperthyroidism. The sequenced sample consisted of blood. The rearrangement links TRBV28 to TRBJ1-6, with D maybe TRBD1 (6 bases). The CDR3 DNA follows: TGTGCCAGCAGTCTGAACAGGGCCCCTAATTCACCCCTCCACTTT. Its protein is CASSLNRAPNSPLHF.